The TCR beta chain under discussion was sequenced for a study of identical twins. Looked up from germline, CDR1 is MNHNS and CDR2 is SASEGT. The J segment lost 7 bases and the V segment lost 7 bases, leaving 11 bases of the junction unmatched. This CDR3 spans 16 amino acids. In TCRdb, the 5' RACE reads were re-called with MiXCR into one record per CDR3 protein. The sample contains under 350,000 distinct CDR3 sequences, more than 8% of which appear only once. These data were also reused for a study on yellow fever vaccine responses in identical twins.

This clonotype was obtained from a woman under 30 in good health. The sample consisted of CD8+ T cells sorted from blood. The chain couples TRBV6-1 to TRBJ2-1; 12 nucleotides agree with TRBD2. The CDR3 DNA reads TGTGCCAGCACTCTAAAGCCTAGCGGGGGGGCAAATGAGCAGTTCTTC. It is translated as CASTLKPSGGANEQFF.